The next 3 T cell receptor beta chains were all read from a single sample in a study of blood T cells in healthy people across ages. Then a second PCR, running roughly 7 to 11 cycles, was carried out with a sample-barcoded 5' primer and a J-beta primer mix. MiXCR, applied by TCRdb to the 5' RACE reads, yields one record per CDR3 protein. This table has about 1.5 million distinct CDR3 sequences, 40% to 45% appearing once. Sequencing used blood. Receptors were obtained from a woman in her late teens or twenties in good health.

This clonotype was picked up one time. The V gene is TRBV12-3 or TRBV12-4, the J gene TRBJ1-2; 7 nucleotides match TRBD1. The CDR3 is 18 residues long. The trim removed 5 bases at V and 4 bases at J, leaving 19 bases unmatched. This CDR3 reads CASSLSAPGTEHGYGYTF. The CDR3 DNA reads TGTGCCAGCAGTCTATCAGCCCCAGGGACAGAACATGGCTATGGCTACACCTTC.

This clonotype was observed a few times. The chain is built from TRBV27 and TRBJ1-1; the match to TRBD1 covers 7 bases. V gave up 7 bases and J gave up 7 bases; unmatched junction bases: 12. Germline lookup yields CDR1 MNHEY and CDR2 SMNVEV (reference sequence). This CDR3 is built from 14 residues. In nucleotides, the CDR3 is TGTGCCAGCAAACTCTACATCAGACAGGGTGAAGCTTTCTTT. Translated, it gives CASKLYIRQGEAFF.

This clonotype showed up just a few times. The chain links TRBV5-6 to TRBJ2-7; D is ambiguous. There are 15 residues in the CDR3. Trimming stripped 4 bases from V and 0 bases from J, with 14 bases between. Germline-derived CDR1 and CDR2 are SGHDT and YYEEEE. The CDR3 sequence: CASSNTVPSSYEQYF. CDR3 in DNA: TGTGCCAGCAGCAACACAGTACCGAGCTCCTACGAGCAGTACTTC. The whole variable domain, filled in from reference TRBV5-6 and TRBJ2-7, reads DAGVTQSPTHLIKTRGQQVTLRCSPKSGHDTVSWYQQALGQGPQFIFQYYEEEERQRGNFPDRFSGHQFPNYSSELNVNALLLGDSALYLCASSNTVPSSYEQYFGPGTRLTVT.